The T cell receptor beta chain under discussion was sequenced for a study of blood T cells in healthy people across ages. General study findings and limits: There were more naive CD4+ cells and higher diversity in long-lived donors than in aged donors.

Each donor was a healthy Caucasian individual from Russia, aged roughly 6 to 90. Whenever a sample was processed, at least 6.5 million PBMCs were isolated. Notes on this clonotype: Its antigen is unknown.

A J-beta primer mix and a sample-barcoded 5' primer were used in a second PCR of roughly 6 to 11 cycles. A single record per CDR3 protein comes from TCRdb applying MiXCR to the 5' RACE reads. Of 600,000 or so distinct CDR3 sequences detected, approximately 30% appear once; the ten largest clones hold 15% to 17%. The sequencing input was blood. The receptor was isolated from a woman over 75 in good health.

The CDR3 spells CASSEDREWKTQYF. Here the CDR3 DNA reads TGTGCCAGCAGTGAAGACAGGGAATGGAAGACCCAGTACTTC. The V call is TRBV2, the J call TRBJ2-7; D possibly corresponds to TRBD1 (6 bases). The DNA end is more similar to TRBJ2-5, so the J call may be wrong. Germline CDR1 SNHLY, CDR2 FYNNEI. The CDR3 contains 14 residues.